Below, 27 T cell receptor beta chains from the same sample are listed, as sequenced in a study of blood T cell repertoires in COVID-19. Measured with immunoSEQ multiplex PCR; TCRdb has only the in-frame clones, and not every one. The sample records around 30,000 clones, 91% being singletons. The material sequenced was peripheral blood. These receptors all come from a man between 60 and 75 years old with acute or convalescent COVID-19.

The rearrangement links TRBV7-3 to TRBJ2-1; D gene ambiguous. Looked up from germline, CDR1 is SGHTA and CDR2 is FQGTGA. Trimming pared 2 bases from V and 0 bases from J, leaving 14 bases between. This CDR3 is built from 17 residues. CDR3 DNA sequence: TGTGCCAGCAGCTTAGGTGGAACAGCCACCTCCTACAATGAGCAGTTCTTC. Translated: CASSLGGTATSYNEQFF.

CDR3 coding DNA: TGTGCCAGCAGCTTAAGTACCAGCGGCCAAGAGACCCAGTACTTC. As protein: CASSLSTSGQETQYF. V gene TRBV7-3 combines with J gene TRBJ2-5, with D perhaps matching TRBD2 (5 bases). The germline V and J ends were trimmed by 1 base and 1 base, with 10 bases remaining between them. The CDR3 covers 15 residues. Germline CDR1 SGHTA, CDR2 FQGTGA.

The chain uses TRBV6-1 and TRBJ2-7; tentatively, D is TRBD2 (6 bases). The CDR3 is 19 amino acids. Deletions cut 1 base from V and 4 bases from J, with 26 bases between. In germline, CDR1 is MNHNS, CDR2 SASEGT. The CDR3 DNA is TGTGCCAGCAGTGAAGTCAGTAGGTTGGTGAGGGAGGAGCTTTACGAGCAGTACGTC. Translation: CASSEVSRLVREELYEQYV.

This chain uses TRBV5-4 with TRBJ1-4; D gene ambiguous. The length of the CDR3 is 14 residues. The V end lost 5 bases, the J end lost 6 bases, and 14 bases lay between the germline ends. The germline V gene encodes CDR1 SGHNT and CDR2 YYREEE (reference sequence). CDR3 loop: CASRAGVGDEKLFF. CDR3 bases: TGTGCCAGCAGAGCAGGCGTCGGGGATGAAAAACTGTTTTTT.

The rearrangement uses TRBV7-2 and TRBJ2-7; D is perhaps TRBD1 (5 bases). CDR3 length: 15 amino acids. Looked up from germline, CDR1 is SGHTA and CDR2 is FQGNSA. Trimming removed 0 bases from V and 2 bases from J, with 11 bases in between. CDR3 DNA sequence: TGTGCCAGCAGCTTAGCGCGGCAGGGCCCCTACGAGCAGTACTTC. Encoded protein: CASSLARQGPYEQYF.

V usage is TRBV7-9 and J usage is TRBJ2-7; D perhaps matches TRBD2 (5 bases). This CDR3 region has 13 residues. V gave up 0 bases and J gave up 2 bases, with 5 bases separating them. Germline CDR1 reads SEHNR; CDR2 reads FQNEAQ (reference sequence). CDR3 protein: CASSLAGAYEQYF. In DNA form, the CDR3 reads TGTGCCAGCAGCTTAGCGGGAGCCTACGAGCAGTACTTC.

The chain couples TRBV7-3 to TRBJ2-2; D gene unclear. Germline V lookup: CDR1 SGHTA, CDR2 FQGTGA. Trimming took 1 base from V and 1 from J, leaving 7 bases between them. CDR3 size: 15 residues. CDR3 sequence reads: CASSLISGNTGELFF. Here the CDR3 DNA reads TGTGCCAGCAGCTTAATTTCAGGGAACACCGGGGAGCTGTTTTTT.

The chain employs TRBV4-1 and TRBJ1-1; TRBD1 matches at 8 bases. CDR1 MGHRA and CDR2 YSYEKL come from the germline V gene. The CDR3 contains 16 residues. With V trimmed by 2 bases and J by 10 bases, 15 bases remained unmatched. CDR3 loop: CASSQTPAGQGGGAFF. CDR3 DNA: TGCGCCAGCAGCCAAACACCCGCCGGACAGGGTGGAGGAGCTTTCTTT.

This clone was detected only once. The rearrangement joins TRBV7-2 to TRBJ1-1; no clear D gene. V was shortened by 3 bases and J by 6 bases, with 14 bases between the two germline ends. Per the germline V gene, CDR1 is SGHTA and CDR2 is FQGNSA. The CDR3 has 14 amino acids. The CDR3 region is CASSLGPSAPEAFF. The CDR3 coding sequence is TGTGCCAGCAGCTTGGGCCCCTCGGCTCCTGAAGCTTTCTTT.

The chain is built from TRBV7-2 and TRBJ1-1; D remains ambiguous. The CDR3 is 14 amino acids. V was pared by 1 base and J by 1 base, with 7 bases between. CDR1 is SGHTA and CDR2 is FQGNSA in the germline V gene. The CDR3 bases are TGTGCCAGCAGCTTAGGCTCCGGGAACACTGAAGCTTTCTTT. Its translation is CASSLGSGNTEAFF.

This rearrangement joins TRBV27 to TRBJ1-5, with unresolved D. CDR3 size: 11 residues. With 5 bases removed from V and 9 bases from J, the gap between germline ends came to 8 bases. The germline gives CDR1 MNHEY, CDR2 SMNVEV (reference sequence). DNA for the CDR3: TGTGCCAGCAGTCCGGGGAGGCCCCAGCATTTT. Translation gives CASSPGRPQHF.

The V and J genes are TRBV11-2 and TRBJ2-7; 7 bases map to TRBD1. The germline gives CDR1 SGHAT, CDR2 FQNNGV. J gave up 2 bases and V 3 bases, and 1 base lay outside the gene matches. CDR3 size: 13 residues. For the CDR3, the DNA is TGTGCCAGCAGCTTCACAGGGGCCTACGAGCAGTACTTC. This codes for CASSFTGAYEQYF.

The chain joins TRBV28 to TRBJ1-2, with a possible D match to TRBD1 (6 bases). The V end lost 4 bases, the J end lost 4 bases, and 13 bases lay between the germline ends. The CDR3 has 14 amino acids. Germline lookup yields CDR1 MDHEN and CDR2 SYDVKM. The CDR3 is CASSSQGPGYGYTF. CDR3 nucleotides: TGTGCCAGCAGTTCCCAGGGGCCTGGCTATGGCTACACCTTC.

The rearrangement links TRBV5-1 to TRBJ2-1; D unresolved. The CDR3 extends over 13 amino acids. Trimming left V 1 base short and J 3 bases short, with 5 bases between. Per the germline V gene, CDR1 is SGHRS and CDR2 is YFSETQ. This CDR3 is CASSLYSYNEQFF. For the CDR3, the DNA is TGCGCCAGCAGCTTGTATAGCTACAATGAGCAGTTCTTC.

The rearrangement uses TRBV24-1 and TRBJ2-1; no clear D. This CDR3 region has 13 residues. Trimming stripped 5 bases from V and 8 bases from J, with 12 bases between. Germline loops: CDR1 KGHDR, CDR2 SFDVKD. The CDR3 protein is CATSAPAFHEQFF. The CDR3 DNA reads as TGTGCCACCAGTGCCCCAGCGTTTCATGAGCAGTTCTTC.

The rearrangement uses TRBV2 and TRBJ1-5; TRBD1 matches 8 bases. The CDR3 spans 16 residues. Losses at the gene ends were 2 bases for V and 7 bases for J; bases not matched to a gene: 10. Germline-derived CDR1 and CDR2 are SNHLY and FYNNEI. The CDR3 DNA is TGTGCCAGCAGTGAAAGAGGCCAGGGGGCAGGACAGCCCCAGCATTTT. Translating it yields CASSERGQGAGQPQHF.

The chain carries TRBV27 and TRBJ2-1; 16 bases agree with TRBD2. Germline CDR1 is MNHEY and CDR2 is SMNVEV (reference sequence). This CDR3 is built from 19 residues. Trimming took 5 bases from V and 12 from J; bases not matched to a gene: 19. The CDR3 nucleotides read TGTGCCAGCAGTCCGGGACTAGCGGGAGGGCCCACTCCCCAACAGGGGCAGTTCTTC. Protein sequence: CASSPGLAGGPTPQQGQFF.

J is TRBJ2-2 and V is TRBV7-9; TRBD1 matches at 9 bases. The germline CDR1 and CDR2 sequences are SEHNR and FQNEAQ (reference sequence). V was clipped by 0 bases and J by 7 bases; unmatched bases: 3. The CDR3 consists of 15 residues. The CDR3, as DNA: TGTGCCAGCAGCTTAGCGGGACAGGGACGCGGGGAGCTGTTTTTT. Translation gives CASSLAGQGRGELFF.

This chain joins TRBV6-5 and TRBJ2-7; weak D call: TRBD2 (5 bases). Germline V lookup: CDR1 MNHEY, CDR2 SVGAGI. Trimming left V 3 bases short and J 5 bases short, with 11 bases between. CDR3 length: 13 amino acids. Written as DNA, the CDR3 is TGTGCCAGCAGTTATCTTAGCGAAAACGAGCAGTACTTC. Translated, it gives CASSYLSENEQYF.

The V and J genes are TRBV19 and TRBJ1-6; tentative D call: TRBD1 (6 bases). V was shortened by 3 bases and J by 7 bases, with 10 bases between the two germline ends. The CDR3 has 14 residues. In germline, CDR1 is LNHDA, CDR2 SQIVND (reference sequence). The chain's CDR3 is CASSMGDINSPLHF. In DNA form, the CDR3 reads TGTGCCAGTAGTATGGGGGACATCAATTCACCCCTCCACTTT.

The J gene is TRBJ2-7, the V gene TRBV9; 7 bases map to TRBD1. Looked up from germline, CDR1 is SGDLS and CDR2 is YYNGEE. Trimming at V came to 7 bases and at J to 6 bases, leaving 10 bases not matched to a gene. This CDR3 contains 13 residues. The CDR3 here is CASSGTAQSEQYF. As DNA, the CDR3 is TGTGCCAGCTCTGGGACAGCCCAATCCGAGCAGTACTTC.

The chain employs TRBV11-3 and TRBJ1-3; D remains ambiguous. The germline gives CDR1 SGHNT, CDR2 YENEEA. CDR3 length equals 14 residues. Trimming shortened V by 3 bases and J by 2 bases, and 8 bases separated the two germline ends. The CDR3 spells CASSFGVTGNTIYF. The CDR3 DNA follows: TGTGCCAGCAGCTTCGGGGTTACTGGAAACACCATATATTTT.

The rearrangement uses TRBV6-6 and TRBJ1-4, with a tentative D call TRBD1 (5 bases). The V and J ends lost 6 bases and 3 bases respectively, with 11 bases between them. There are 14 residues in the CDR3. Germline V gene lookup returns CDR1 MNHNY and CDR2 SVGAGI (reference sequence). In DNA, the CDR3 is TGTGCCAGCAGGACCAGGGTGGCTAATGAAAAACTGTTTTTT. Its translation: CASRTRVANEKLFF.

The chain has TRBV4-3 and TRBJ2-7; 7 bases fit TRBD1. Losses at the gene ends were 1 base for V and 2 bases for J; bases not matched to a gene: 5. The CDR3 runs to 15 residues. The V gene's germline CDR1 is LGHNA and CDR2 YSLEER. The CDR3 nucleotides are TGCGCCAGCAGCCAAGGGACAGGTGTAACCTACGAGCAGTACTTC. Amino acids: CASSQGTGVTYEQYF.

This clone was counted between two and nine times. This chain joins TRBV19 and TRBJ2-6; D call uncertain. The V gene lost 3 bases and the J gene lost 0 bases, with 12 bases spanning the gap. Per the germline V gene, CDR1 is LNHDA and CDR2 is SQIVND (reference sequence). The CDR3 is 17 residues long. The CDR3 sequence: CASSIRVLSSGANVLTF. As DNA, the CDR3 is TGTGCCAGTAGTATCCGGGTCCTTAGCTCTGGGGCCAACGTCCTGACTTTC. Using reference TRBV19 and TRBJ2-6 for the parts outside the CDR3, the full variable domain is DGGITQSPKYLFRKEGQNVTLSCEQNLNHDAMYWYRQDPGQGLRLIYYSQIVNDFQKGDIAEGYSVSREKKESFPLTVTSAQKNPTAFYLCASSIRVLSSGANVLTFGAGSRLTVL.

V gene TRBV29-1 combines with J gene TRBJ2-5; 7 bases are a match to TRBD2. V lost 4 bases, J lost 2 bases, and 10 bases stayed unmatched. The CDR3 runs 15 residues. Germline V lookup: CDR1 SQVTM, CDR2 ANQGSEA. CDR3 in amino acids: CSVVWLTGGQETQYF. In nucleotides, the CDR3 is TGCAGCGTTGTGTGGCTGACGGGGGGACAAGAGACCCAGTACTTC.

Only one count was recorded for this clone. The V and J genes are TRBV4-3 and TRBJ1-6; TRBD1 might be the D (6 bases). The CDR3 is 16 amino acids. V was pared by 1 base and J by 8 bases, with 15 bases between. CDR1 and CDR2 (germline): LGHNA, YSLEER. The chain's CDR3 is CASSQAQDSRYSPLHF. The CDR3 DNA sequence: TGCGCCAGCAGCCAAGCCCAGGACAGCCGATATTCACCCCTCCACTTT.